This T cell receptor (beta chain) was identified during a study of blood T cell repertoires in COVID-19. Authors' processing steps: Amplifying reference gene primers gave estimates of nucleated cell counts. Profiling relied on immunoSEQ multiplex PCR, and the TCRdb table lists in-frame clones only, not all of them. The V and J calls and clone size are taken from that table; D and trimming were inferred from the DNA. This table holds tens of thousands of clones, 85% to 90% found once. In germline, CDR1 is SEHNR, CDR2 FQNEAQ (reference sequence). V lost 4 bases, J lost 4 bases, and 5 bases stayed unmatched. This CDR3 has 15 amino acids.

Sequenced: peripheral blood. The V gene is TRBV7-9, the J gene TRBJ1-2; 11 positions match TRBD1. The source of this sequence is an elderly woman with COVID-19, enrolled during active disease. CDR3 bases: TGTGCCAGCAGCTCTGGGACAGGGGGAGTCTATGGCTACACCTTC. This translates into CASSSGTGGVYGYTF.